What follows is one T cell receptor (beta chain) and its context. Its antigen is currently not known. No base qualities exist here, and no much larger clone lies one base off it. The source of the sample is a study of blood T cell repertoires in COVID-19 (dated by TCRdb to the early 2020s). General notes on the study: Collaborator samples came from the United States, Italy and Spain and covered acute and convalescent phases of COVID-19. The prospective study material was composed of cDNA or gDNA derived from T cells, B-cell-depleted T cells, or PBMCs. Deeply sampled blood TCRbeta repertoires from subjects exposed to, actively infected with, or recovered from COVID-19 were included in the dataset. The repertoires were released in a freely available public database meant as a resource for research on the immune response to SARS-CoV-2. Samples came from the ongoing ImmuneRACE study (first 160 participants) plus 1,254 subjects from 6 global collaborators. Sample metadata almost always included a de-identified subject ID, COVID-19 status, age in years and sex. HLA class I and class II types, where available, came from metadata supplied by the sample provider rather than from assay-based typing. The research as a whole found: The quantity of clinical and demographic metadata differed by source and by participant and was supplied without curation.

The immunoSEQ Assay, a bias-controlled multiplex PCR, was used to amplify TCRbeta CDR3 regions from genomic DNA. In the original analysis: Within the assay, amplification of reference gene primers was used to estimate how many nucleated cells each sample contained. Sequence reads were collapsed and filtered to measure the absolute abundance of every unique TCRbeta CDR3 rearrangement. For each sample, productive Simpson clonality was calculated by taking the square root of Simpson's diversity index across productive rearrangements. TCRdb's version of the immuneACCESS table is confined to in-frame rearrangements and falls short of the full clone set. An unresolved V gene accounts for under half of the shortfall where checked; the remainder is of unknown origin. The DNA gave D and trimming, while V, J and clone size come from that table. This sample is represented by around 150,000 clones; about 84% of them were singletons. The top ten constitute 6% of the sample.

The cysteine opens and the phenylalanine closes a CDR3 of 16 amino acids. Only the CDR3 DNA stays, 48 bases, in frame from base 1. According to the germline V gene (reference sequence), CDR1 reads GTSNPN and CDR2 reads SVGIG. Trimming accounts for 4 bases at V and 2 bases at J, while the number of junction bases matched to no gene is 12. Participants in the prospective study were aged about 18 to 90 years, lived in 20 to 25 United States geographic areas, and enrolled through a virtual design. In the prospective study, participants were assigned to cohorts based on the clinical history participants reported in a screening survey and a study questionnaire. ImmuneRACE Cohort 3 recovered participants were defined by two consecutive negative NP/OP PCR tests, healthcare professional clearance, or symptom resolution. In the prospective study, mobile phlebotomists collected whole blood, serum and a nasopharyngeal or oropharyngeal swab from each participant. Participants in the prospective study had the option to provide additional blood draws and questionnaires over an approximately two-month period. Prospective study blood samples were shipped either frozen or at room temperature before DNA extraction.

Sequenced input: PBMCs or T cells enriched from blood (not recorded which). The receptor was derived from a man aged 35-49 years who had recovered from COVID-19. Here the chain combines TRBV30 and TRBJ2-3, with 7 middle bases fitting TRBD2. CDR3 loop: CAWIPVGRGNTDTQYF. The DNA is as follows: TGTGCCTGGATCCCCGTCGGGCGGGGGAACACAGATACGCAGTATTTT. Supplemented by the reference TRBV30 and TRBJ2-3 proteins around the CDR3, the complete variable domain is SQTIHQWPATLVQPVGSPLSLECTVEGTSNPNLYWYRQAAGRGLQLLFYSVGIGQISSEVPQNLSASRPQDRQFILSSKKLLLSDSGFYLCAWIPVGRGNTDTQYFGPGTRLTVL.